This is a list of T cell receptor beta chains from one sample in a study of T cell responses to AZD1222 COVID-19 vaccine. Measured with immunoSEQ multiplex PCR; TCRdb has only the in-frame clones, and not every one. The table records approximately 85,000 clones, roughly nine tenths of them present only once. Specimen: peripheral blood, collected on day 0 of AZD1222 vaccination. The receptors here all came from an adult in good health. Each CDR3 is given with its conserved first and last residue. D genes are given only for firm matches. Some rows have no size entry. The others give once, few or many, or a class for an expanded clone.

d_call clone_size cdr3_length j_call v_call cdr3_aa cdr3_nt
TRBD1 NA 15 TRBJ2-7 TRBV6-5 CASTDPGQGRYEQYF TGTGCCAGCACCGACCCGGGACAGGGGAGGTACGAGCAGTACTTC
NA NA 12 TRBJ2-5 TRBV6-5 CASSWAGETQYF TGTGCCAGCAGTTGGGCAGGGGAGACCCAGTACTTC
NA NA 14 TRBJ1-1 TRBV6-5 CASNSRTLNTEAFF TGTGCCAGCAATTCACGGACGTTGAACACTGAAGCTTTCTTT
TRBD1 NA 15 TRBJ1-5 TRBV6-5 CASSLQGLSNQPQHF TGTGCCAGCAGTCTACAGGGGCTTAGCAATCAGCCCCAGCATTTT
NA NA 12 TRBJ1-5 TRBV7-9 CASRPQLGPQHF TGTGCCAGCAGGCCTCAGCTGGGGCCCCAGCATTTT
TRBD2 once 16 TRBJ2-3 TRBV7-8 CASSFSGTSRLDTQYF TGTGCCAGCAGCTTCTCTGGGACTAGTCGCTTGGATACGCAGTATTTT
NA NA 16 TRBJ2-1 TRBV7-2 CASSLEGYWGNNEQFF TGTGCCAGCAGCCTAGAGGGGTATTGGGGAAACAATGAGCAGTTCTTC
NA once 13 TRBJ2-7 TRBV10-2 CASTVDSPYEQYF TGCGCCAGCACAGTTGACAGCCCCTACGAGCAGTACTTC
TRBD2 once 16 TRBJ2-1 TRBV19 CASSTLAGGGYNEQFF TGTGCCAGTAGTACCTTGGCGGGAGGAGGCTACAATGAGCAGTTCTTC
TRBD1 NA 14 TRBJ1-6 TRBV15 CATSLPAGGSPLHF TGTGCCACCAGCCTACCCGCAGGGGGATCACCCCTCCACTTT
TRBD2 NA 18 TRBJ2-1 TRBV10-1 CASSGLAGGPSSYNEQFF TGCGCCAGCAGTGGTCTAGCGGGAGGCCCGAGCTCCTACAATGAGCAGTTCTTC
TRBD2 NA 17 TRBJ2-3 TRBV11-2 CASPPGLARVGTDTQYF TGTGCCAGCCCCCCGGGACTAGCAAGGGTCGGCACAGATACGCAGTATTTT
TRBD2 NA 15 TRBJ2-4 TRBV3-1/TRBV3-2 CASSPPGLAKNIQYF TGTGCCAGCAGCCCGCCGGGACTAGCGAAAAACATTCAGTACTTC
NA NA 15 TRBJ2-7 TRBV14 CASSRGGTLSYEQYF TGTGCCAGCAGCCGCGGAGGGACTTTATCCTACGAGCAGTACTTC
NA once 16 TRBJ2-4 TRBV19 CASTRAPGLAKNIQYF TGTGCCAGTACCAGAGCGCCGGGACTAGCCAAAAACATTCAGTACTTC
NA NA 13 TRBJ1-2 TRBV5-4 CASSSTGSGGYTF TGTGCCAGCAGCTCCACAGGGTCTGGTGGCTACACCTTC
NA NA 11 TRBJ1-2 TRBV25-1 CASIGVEGYTF TGTGCCAGCATCGGCGTTGAGGGCTACACCTTC
NA NA 13 TRBJ1-1 TRBV27 CASSSRLDTEAFF TGTGCCAGCAGTTCAAGACTTGACACTGAAGCTTTCTTT